This passage covers 15 T cell receptor beta chains from one sample sequenced in a study of T cell responses to AZD1222 COVID-19 vaccine. Only in-frame clones appear in the TCRdb table, and some are missing; sequencing was by immunoSEQ multiplex PCR. Of about 120,000 clones in the sample, around 86% were seen once. The input for sequencing was peripheral blood, taken on day 0 of AZD1222 vaccination. Receptors were obtained from an adult in good health.

The J gene is TRBJ1-4, the V gene TRBV7-6, with D possibly TRBD1 on 6 matching bases. The germline V gene has CDR1 SGHVS and CDR2 FNYEAQ. Deletions cut 5 bases from V and 5 bases from J, with 12 bases between. This CDR3 comprises 14 residues. CDR3 in amino acids: CASSAGRGNEKLFF. The CDR3, as DNA: TGTGCCAGCAGCGCAGGGAGGGGGAATGAAAAACTGTTTTTT.

V usage is TRBV2 and J usage is TRBJ2-2; 9 bases are shared with TRBD1. CDR1 SNHLY and CDR2 FYNNEI come from the germline V gene. Germline trimming cut 4 bases from V and 7 bases from J; bases unmatched to any gene: 10. The CDR3 has 16 residues. The CDR3 region has the DNA TGTGCCAGCAGTGGGAGAGGGGACAGGGCGATCGGGGAGCTGTTTTTT. Translation: CASSGRGDRAIGELFF.

DNA of the CDR3: TGTGCCAGCAGCTTCGTAGGACAGGGCCTCTCCTCCTACGAGCAGTACTTC. Residues: CASSFVGQGLSSYEQYF. J is TRBJ2-7 and V is TRBV5-6, with 8 nucleotides matching TRBD1. Losses at the gene ends were 2 bases for V and 0 bases for J; bases not matched to a gene: 10. The CDR3 is 17 amino acids. Germline assignment: CDR1 SGHDT and CDR2 YYEEEE.

With regard to this clone: Mismatch with germline at one junction end may stem from a read error. V gene TRBV4-1 combines with J gene TRBJ2-4, with 12 bases identical to TRBD2. The germline CDR1 and CDR2 sequences are MGHRA and YSYEKL. CDR3 length: 16 amino acids. This chain's CDR3 is CASSQTSGGHKSIQYF. CDR3 in DNA: TGCGCCAGCAGCCAAACTAGCGGGGGGCACAAAAGCATTCAGTACTTC.

The chain links TRBV5-1 to TRBJ1-2; 7 positions match TRBD1. Germline lookup yields CDR1 SGHRS and CDR2 YFSETQ. V was clipped by 4 bases and J by 7 bases; unmatched bases: 10. The CDR3 contains 14 residues. CDR3 residues: CASSLNRGQSGYTF. The CDR3, as DNA: TGCGCCAGCAGCCTCAATCGGGGACAGTCTGGCTACACCTTC. The variable domain in full, completed from reference TRBV5-1 and TRBJ1-2, reads KAGVTQTPRYLIKTRGQQVTLSCSPISGHRSVSWYQQTPGQGLQFLFEYFSETQRNKGNFPGRFSGRQFSNSRSEMNVSTLELGDSALYLCASSLNRGQSGYTFGSGTRLTVV.

The J gene is TRBJ2-7, the V gene TRBV4-1; the D gene is possibly TRBD2 (6 bases). From germline, CDR1 is MGHRA and CDR2 YSYEKL. V lost 4 bases and J lost 2, with 15 bases in between. The CDR3 spans 15 residues. CDR3 region: CASSRDSPSPYEQYF. Here the CDR3 DNA reads TGCGCCAGCAGCCGGGACTCCCCTAGTCCCTACGAGCAGTACTTC.

Concerning this clone itself: The junction departs from the called germline gene at one end, perhaps through a read error. V and J are TRBV7-8 and TRBJ1-2; a possible D gene is TRBD1 (5 bases). Germline CDR1 reads SGHVS; CDR2 reads FQNEAQ. The CDR3 consists of 11 residues. The CDR3 DNA reads as TGTGCCAGCAGCTTAGGAGGGGTCTCACTCTTC. This encodes CASSLGGVSLF.

The V and J genes are TRBV6-7 and TRBJ1-6; D remains unclear. TRBV6-7 counts as an open reading frame of uncertain function. V shed 0 bases and J shed 6 bases, with 15 bases lying between them. CDR3 length: 17 residues. This chain's CDR3 is CASSYSIKVAVNSPLHF. The CDR3 region has the DNA TGTGCCAGCAGTTACTCGATTAAGGTAGCAGTTAATTCACCCCTCCACTTT.

The gene calls are TRBV6-5 and TRBJ2-7; 7 bases match TRBD1. Germline CDR1 MNHEY, CDR2 SVGAGI. This CDR3 is built from 13 residues. Trimming cost V 6 bases and J 2 bases; bases outside gene matches: 4. CDR3 in DNA: TGTGCCAGCAGACAGGGGCTAGCCTACGAGCAGTACTTC. Translated: CASRQGLAYEQYF.

The sample holds a few counts of this clone. The chain couples TRBV18 to TRBJ2-7; D gene unclear. CDR1 is KGHSH and CDR2 is LQKENI in the germline V gene. The CDR3 loop spans 12 amino acids. V lost 2 bases, J lost 4 bases, and 6 bases lay in between. CDR3 residues: CASSPMGYEQYF. The CDR3 coding sequence is TGTGCCAGCTCACCAATGGGATACGAGCAGTACTTC.

The chain combines TRBV7-9 with TRBJ1-3; no definite D call. V lost 6 bases and J lost 2, with 8 bases in between. The germline gives CDR1 SEHNR, CDR2 FQNEAQ (reference sequence). The CDR3 length is 13 residues. The CDR3 here is CASSMGAGNTIYF. The CDR3, as DNA: TGTGCCAGCAGTATGGGAGCTGGAAACACCATATATTTT. Looking up the rest from reference TRBV7-9 and TRBJ1-3 gives the full variable domain: DTGVSQNPRHKITKRGQNVTFRCDPISEHNRLYWYRQTLGQGPEFLTYFQNEAQLEKSRLLSDRFSAERPKGSFSTLEIQRTEQGDSAMYLCASSMGAGNTIYFGEGSWLTVV.

The chain employs TRBV7-2 and TRBJ1-2; D is unresolved. There are 12 residues in the CDR3. Germline assignment: CDR1 SGHTA and CDR2 FQGNSA. Trimming removed 5 bases from V and 5 bases from J, with 9 bases in between. The CDR3 region is CASSAAGYGYTF. DNA of the CDR3: TGTGCCAGCAGCGCTGCAGGATATGGCTACACCTTC.

This chain uses TRBV30 with TRBJ1-1; D gene ambiguous. CDR1 and CDR2 (germline): GTSNPN, SVGIG (reference sequence). V was cut by 0 bases and J by 9 bases, with 11 bases left in between. This CDR3 contains 12 residues. The CDR3 bases are TGTGCCTGGAGTGTAGACCCCAGTCAAGCTTTCTTT. It codes for CAWSVDPSQAFF. The full variable domain, its missing parts supplied by reference TRBV30 and TRBJ1-1, is SQTIHQWPATLVQPVGSPLSLECTVEGTSNPNLYWYRQAAGRGLQLLFYSVGIGQISSEVPQNLSASRPQDRQFILSSKKLLLSDSGFYLCAWSVDPSQAFFGQGTRLTVV.

This chain joins TRBV5-1 and TRBJ1-5; D is unresolved. Germline V CDR1 and CDR2: SGHRS, YFSETQ. The ends were cut back, 2 bases at V and 1 base at J, with 13 bases in the middle. CDR3 length: 16 residues. CDR3 amino acids: CASSLGDGPSNQPQHF. The CDR3 DNA reads TGCGCCAGCAGCTTAGGAGATGGCCCAAGCAATCAGCCCCAGCATTTT.

This clone has just a few counts. CDR3 region: CASRMGGNTEAFF. CDR3 DNA sequence: TGTGCCAGTAGAATGGGGGGGAACACTGAAGCTTTCTTT. V is TRBV19 and J is TRBJ1-1; maybe TRBD1 (5 bases). This CDR3 has 13 residues. Germline V gene lookup returns CDR1 LNHDA and CDR2 SQIVND (reference sequence). The germline V and J ends were trimmed by 6 bases and 1 base, with 9 bases remaining between them. Full variable domain (missing parts from reference TRBV19 and TRBJ1-1): DGGITQSPKYLFRKEGQNVTLSCEQNLNHDAMYWYRQDPGQGLRLIYYSQIVNDFQKGDIAEGYSVSREKKESFPLTVTSAQKNPTAFYLCASRMGGNTEAFFGQGTRLTVV.